This T cell receptor (beta chain) was captured in a study of cytomegalovirus exposure and HLA in healthy donors. The study ran its PCR with 60 Vbeta and 13 Jbeta primers. Profiled with immunoSEQ multiplex PCR; TCRdb holds only in-frame clones, not every one. The data include around 100,000 clones; the top ten clones carry about 0.59%. Notes on this clone: Its antigen is currently unknown.

Germline V gives CDR1 LGHNT, CDR2 FRNRAP. Trimming removed 5 bases from V and 8 bases from J; junction bases left unmatched: 8. The CDR3 is 14 amino acids. General observations from the study: A later analysis reportedly found fewer N-insertions in an Asian-associated ancestry cluster than the approximately 660-donor mean.

The clonotype originates from a man aged 45-65 years in good health and CMV-seronegative. The sample consisted of PBMCs. The gene calls are TRBV12-5 and TRBJ2-1, with 8 bases fitting TRBD2. Written as DNA, the CDR3 is TGTGCTAGTGGTCCGCCGGGGGGGTCGGATGAGCAGTTCTTC. Its translation is CASGPPGGSDEQFF.